This T cell receptor beta chain was captured by sequencing in a study of T cells in Graves' hyperthyroidism and ophthalmopathy. Diagnosis rested on symptoms, serum thyroxine and TRAb, thyroid ultrasound, and orbital computed tomography. The CDR3 covers 15 residues. V dropped 0 bases and J dropped 7 bases, with 12 bases sitting between them. Germline values: CDR1 MNHEY, CDR2 SVGEGT. Template material for amplifying TCR beta CDR3 regions consisted of RNA transcripts. First-round RT-PCR of the TCR CDR3 relied on the HTBI primer set. Each CDR3 protein is one row after TCRdb ran MiXCR on the multiplex PCR reads. The table includes more than 350,000 distinct CDR3 sequences, 12% to 15% detected once.

The sequencing input was blood. The rearrangement links TRBV6-2 or TRBV6-3 to TRBJ1-4; TRBD1 might be the D (6 bases). The sequence derives from a woman aged 60-70 years with Graves' ophthalmopathy. The CDR3 region is CASSYSRIRGEKLFF. CDR3 bases: TGTGCCAGCAGTTACTCACGGATCAGGGGTGAAAAACTGTTTTTT.